The 3 T cell receptor beta chains listed next were all sequenced from one sample in a study of CD8 T cells in ankylosing spondylitis. TCRdb analysed the 5' RACE reads with MiXCR anew, one entry per CDR3 protein. The profile shows 310,000 or so distinct CDR3 sequences, 20% of them singletons. Specimen: blood, either unsorted or a sorted T cell fraction (not recorded which). The receptors originated from a male donor with ankylosing spondylitis or in good health (not recorded which).

This clonotype was seen a few times. The chain employs TRBV12-3 or TRBV12-4 and TRBJ2-1; D ambiguous. This CDR3 is 11 amino acids long. The germline V and J ends were trimmed by 6 bases and 6 bases, with 6 bases remaining between them. In nucleotides, the CDR3 is TGTGCCAGCAGGGGCTTCAATGAGCAGTTCTTC. Encoded protein: CASRGFNEQFF.

J is TRBJ2-1 and V is TRBV9; D gene unclear. This CDR3 is 13 amino acids long. Germline CDR1 and CDR2: SGDLS and YYNGEE. V was shortened by 0 bases and J by 9 bases, with 10 bases between the two germline ends. The CDR3 spells CASSVVGETEQFF. The CDR3 coding sequence is TGTGCCAGCAGCGTAGTTGGCGAGACTGAGCAGTTCTTC.

The V and J genes are TRBV20-1 and TRBJ2-7; 8 positions agree with TRBD2. The germline V gene has CDR1 DFQATT and CDR2 SNEGSKA (reference sequence). Germline trimming cut 2 bases from V and 4 bases from J; bases unmatched to any gene: 7. The CDR3 sequence is 14 residues long. The CDR3 region is CSARPPGGVYEQYV. In DNA, the CDR3 is TGCAGTGCTAGACCTCCGGGAGGGGTGTACGAGCAGTACGTC.